The 27 T cell receptor beta chains below come from one sample, sequenced in a study of shared clonotypes between healthy human individuals. Naive-designated CD8 cells lacked CD45RO, were positively enriched for CCR7, and omitted terminally differentiated effector memory CD45RA+ cells. Assay used: immunoSEQ multiplex PCR; TCRdb lists only in-frame clones, some missing. This table has more than 2 million clones, approximately 94% appearing once. Sequenced: naive CD8+ T cells sorted from blood. The receptors shown here come from a man aged 18 to 29 in good health.

The gene calls are TRBV5-8 and TRBJ2-2, with unresolved D. V shed 1 base and J shed 6 bases, with 4 bases lying between them. CDR3 length: 12 amino acids. Germline V lookup: CDR1 SGHTS, CDR2 YDEGEE. For the CDR3, the DNA is TGTGCCAGCAGCTTGTTTGCCGGGGAGCTGTTTTTT. Its translation: CASSLFAGELFF.

The chain has TRBV4-3 and TRBJ2-7; 11 bases agree with TRBD2. V dropped 7 bases and J dropped 6; count of bases not matched to a gene: 11. The CDR3 sequence is 15 residues long. Germline V CDR1 and CDR2: LGHNA, YSLEER. The CDR3 region is CASNPGLAEVGEQYF. The CDR3 nucleotides read TGCGCCAGCAACCCGGGACTAGCGGAAGTCGGCGAGCAGTACTTC.

Concerning this clone: The same CDR3 also results from other DNA sequences found in this sample. V and J are TRBV27 and TRBJ1-5; maybe TRBD1 (5 bases). The germline V gene has CDR1 MNHEY and CDR2 SMNVEV (reference sequence). This CDR3 comprises 12 residues. V lost 3 bases, J lost 7 bases, and 7 bases lay in between. This CDR3 reads CASSFWGQPQHF. The CDR3 region has the DNA TGTGCCAGCAGTTTCTGGGGGCAGCCCCAGCATTTT.

V and J are TRBV27 and TRBJ2-7, with D possibly being TRBD2 (6 bases). CDR1 is MNHEY, CDR2 SMNVEV, per germline (reference sequence). The CDR3 has 15 residues. V lost 3 bases, J lost 0 bases, and 12 bases lay in between. The CDR3 reads CASSFGLAASYEQYF. Here the CDR3 DNA reads TGTGCCAGCAGTTTTGGGTTAGCGGCCTCCTACGAGCAGTACTTC.

This chain connects TRBV2 to TRBJ1-5, with TRBD1 matching over 9 bases. V lost 3 bases, J lost 4 bases, and 1 base stayed unmatched. CDR3 length: 14 residues. Germline-derived CDR1 and CDR2 are SNHLY and FYNNEI. For the CDR3, the DNA is TGTGCCAGCAGTGATGGGACAGGGAATCAGCCCCAGCATTTT. It translates to CASSDGTGNQPQHF.

The rearrangement links TRBV5-1 to TRBJ2-2; D is possibly TRBD2 (6 bases). The CDR3 length is 17 residues. Trimming left V 4 bases short and J 0 bases short, with 16 bases between. The germline V gene has CDR1 SGHRS and CDR2 YFSETQ. The chain's CDR3 is CASSGPLGRTNTGELFF. The CDR3 DNA sequence: TGCGCCAGCAGCGGCCCCTTAGGGAGGACGAACACCGGGGAGCTGTTTTTT.

Here the CDR3 reads CASSGQGGNSPLHF. The CDR3 DNA is TGTGCCAGCAGCGGACAGGGTGGTAATTCACCCCTCCACTTT. The rearrangement uses TRBV6-1 and TRBJ1-6; 8 bases are a match to TRBD1. V shed 6 bases, J shed 6 bases, and the junction held 4 bases outside the gene matches. Germline CDR1 and CDR2: MNHNS and SASEGT. The CDR3 consists of 14 residues.

The V gene is TRBV27, the J gene TRBJ2-7; no definite D call. Germline V gene data show CDR1 as MNHEY and CDR2 as SMNVEV (reference sequence). V lost 2 bases and J 0 bases, leaving 11 bases between the germline ends. This CDR3 is built from 15 residues. CDR3 nucleotide sequence: TGTGCCAGCAGTTTAATGGCGGAGAGCTCCTACGAGCAGTACTTC. It is translated as CASSLMAESSYEQYF.

This clone was counted once. Other DNA sequences in the sample encode the same CDR3. This chain links TRBV27 with TRBJ2-7, with 8 bases fitting TRBD1. J was trimmed by 0 bases and V by 4 bases; bases with no gene match: 5. CDR3 length: 15 residues. CDR1 is MNHEY, CDR2 SMNVEV, per germline (reference sequence). The CDR3, as DNA: TGTGCCAGCAGTTCCGGGACAGGTGGCTCCTACGAGCAGTACTTC. This sequence encodes CASSSGTGGSYEQYF.

The chain recombines TRBV7-8 with TRBJ2-1; 8 bases are a match to TRBD1. The V gene's germline CDR1 is SGHVS and CDR2 FQNEAQ. This CDR3 is built from 16 residues. The V and J ends lost 1 base and 3 bases, in that order; junction bases with no gene match: 5. The CDR3 DNA is TGTGCCAGCAGCTTAGTGACAGGGGATCTCTACAATGAGCAGTTCTTC. Its translation is CASSLVTGDLYNEQFF.

The chain carries TRBV14 and TRBJ2-5; D may be TRBD1 or TRBD2 (6 bases each). Trimming removed 0 bases from V and 4 bases from J, with 12 bases in between. From germline, CDR1 is SGHDN and CDR2 FVKESK. The CDR3 spans 15 residues. The CDR3 loop reads CASSQDPGARETQYF. DNA for the CDR3: TGTGCCAGCAGCCAAGATCCGGGGGCGCGAGAGACCCAGTACTTC.

In this sample, this clone turned up once. The gene calls are TRBV5-6 and TRBJ1-5, with D perhaps TRBD1 (5 bases). CDR1 and CDR2 (germline): SGHDT, YYEEEE. Trimming removed 0 bases at V and 3 bases at J, with 10 bases between. The CDR3 runs 15 residues. The CDR3 nucleotides are TGTGCCAGCAGCTTGGGAGACAGTCCCAATCAGCCCCAGCATTTT. Translation: CASSLGDSPNQPQHF. Based on the CDR3 plus reference TRBV5-6 and TRBJ1-5, the full variable domain is DAGVTQSPTHLIKTRGQQVTLRCSPKSGHDTVSWYQQALGQGPQFIFQYYEEEERQRGNFPDRFSGHQFPNYSSELNVNALLLGDSALYLCASSLGDSPNQPQHFGDGTRLSIL.

This rearrangement joins TRBV6-1 to TRBJ2-7, with unresolved D. This CDR3 has 17 residues. Trimming took 1 base from V and 3 from J, leaving 19 bases between them. Germline assignment: CDR1 MNHNS and CDR2 SASEGT. CDR3 bases: TGTGCCAGCAGTGAAGAGTTTGTCGAAATTAGGATCTACGAGCAGTACTTC. Encoded protein: CASSEEFVEIRIYEQYF.

The rearrangement joins TRBV12-2 to TRBJ2-4. TRBV12-2 counts as a pseudogene. The CDR3 runs 17 residues. The CDR3 DNA is TGTGCCCCGCGGCGGGCAGGGCGACGATTAGCCAAAAACATTCAGTACTTC. Translating gives CAPRRAGRRLAKNIQYF.

The gene calls are TRBV6-5 and TRBJ2-7; possibly TRBD1 for D (5 bases). The germline V and J ends were trimmed by 9 bases and 7 bases, with 16 bases remaining between them. CDR3 size: 12 residues. Germline V CDR1 and CDR2: MNHEY, SVGAGI. The CDR3, as DNA: TGTGCCAGTGGAACGACAGCCGTAGAGCAGTACTTC. The encoded protein is CASGTTAVEQYF.

The genes are TRBV28 and TRBJ1-5; perhaps TRBD1 as D (5 bases). The germline CDR1 and CDR2 sequences are MDHEN and SYDVKM. The CDR3 is 17 residues long. Trimming took off 3 bases at V and 0 bases at J, with 15 bases between the two ends. The CDR3 protein is CASSFPPSGHSNQPQHF. CDR3 coding DNA: TGTGCCAGCAGTTTCCCCCCGTCCGGACATAGCAATCAGCCCCAGCATTTT.

This chain links TRBV19 with TRBJ2-5; D possibly uses TRBD1 or TRBD2 (5 bases each). V was trimmed by 7 bases and J by 13 bases, leaving 16 bases between them. CDR1 is LNHDA and CDR2 is SQIVND in the germline V gene (reference sequence). The CDR3 spans 11 residues. The CDR3 DNA reads TGTGCCAGTACCCTCGGGACGGACTTGTACTTC. Translated, it gives CASTLGTDLYF.

The J gene is TRBJ1-2, the V gene TRBV9, with D possibly being TRBD1 (5 bases). The CDR3 consists of 13 residues. With 4 bases removed from V and 5 bases from J, the gap between germline ends came to 12 bases. CDR1 and CDR2 (germline): SGDLS, YYNGEE. CDR3 sequence: CASSPAWGYGYTF. As DNA, the CDR3 is TGTGCCAGCAGCCCCGCTTGGGGGTATGGCTACACCTTC.

The chain joins TRBV2 to TRBJ2-3; perhaps TRBD2 as D (6 bases). V was trimmed by 2 bases and J by 4 bases, leaving 22 bases between them. The CDR3 has 18 residues. Germline lookup yields CDR1 SNHLY and CDR2 FYNNEI. The CDR3 loop reads CASSEIGEVLSWADTQYF. The CDR3 DNA reads TGTGCCAGCAGTGAAATAGGGGAGGTCCTCTCTTGGGCAGATACGCAGTATTTT. The full variable domain, its missing parts supplied by reference TRBV2 and TRBJ2-3, is EPEVTQTPSHQVTQMGQEVILRCVPISNHLYFYWYRQILGQKVEFLVSFYNNEISEKSEIFDDQFSVERPDGSNFTLKIRSTKLEDSAMYFCASSEIGEVLSWADTQYFGPGTRLTVL.

The V gene is TRBV2, the J gene TRBJ2-3; 10 positions agree with TRBD2. Germline trimming cut 4 bases from V and 4 bases from J; bases unmatched to any gene: 5. Germline V gene lookup returns CDR1 SNHLY and CDR2 FYNNEI. The CDR3 is made up of 15 amino acids. CDR3 region: CASSALAGVADTQYF. The CDR3 DNA is TGTGCCAGCAGTGCCCTAGCGGGGGTAGCAGATACGCAGTATTTT.

This chain links TRBV29-1 with TRBJ2-5, with unresolved D. The CDR3 is made up of 12 amino acids. CDR1 and CDR2 from the germline V gene are SQVTM and ANQGSEA. With 1 base removed from V and 4 bases from J, the gap between germline ends came to 7 bases. CDR3 residues: CSVEVPGETQYF. Here the CDR3 DNA reads TGCAGCGTTGAAGTTCCCGGAGAGACCCAGTACTTC.

The chain has TRBV4-1 and TRBJ2-7; possibly TRBD1 or TRBD2 for D (5 bases each). The V end lost 0 bases, the J end lost 5 bases, and 11 bases lay between the germline ends. The CDR3 has 14 residues. CDR1 MGHRA and CDR2 YSYEKL come from the germline V gene. The CDR3 loop is CASSQDGGSNEQYF. CDR3 DNA sequence: TGCGCCAGCAGCCAAGATGGGGGATCTAACGAGCAGTACTTC.

This clone was observed a single time. CDR3 protein: CASSGWDRTSDEQFF. The CDR3 coding sequence is TGTGCCAGCAGCGGATGGGACCGGACTAGCGATGAGCAGTTCTTC. V and J are TRBV9 and TRBJ2-1; TRBD2 matches 9 bases. In germline, CDR1 is SGDLS, CDR2 YYNGEE. V lost 3 bases, J lost 8 bases, and 9 bases stayed unmatched. The length of the CDR3 is 15 residues.

Regarding this clone: The same CDR3 also results from other DNA sequences found in this sample. The rearrangement uses TRBV28 and TRBJ1-1; no reliable D call. Germline lookup yields CDR1 MDHEN and CDR2 SYDVKM. The CDR3 is made up of 11 amino acids. V shed 3 bases and J shed 4 bases, with 3 bases lying between them. The CDR3 DNA reads as TGTGCCAGCAGTTTCCCCACTGAAGCTTTCTTT. It encodes CASSFPTEAFF.

The chain recombines TRBV23-1 with TRBJ1-6; D is perhaps TRBD1 (6 bases). TRBV23-1 is filed as an ORF, its function uncertain. V was trimmed by 3 bases and J by 1 base, leaving 16 bases between them. The CDR3 extends over 18 amino acids. In DNA, the CDR3 is TGCGCCAGCAGTCACGGCCCCCAGGGGCCGTCCTATAATTCACCCCTCCACTTT. Translation gives CASSHGPQGPSYNSPLHF.

In regard to this clone: Other DNA sequences from this sample encode an identical CDR3 as well. V and J are TRBV6-5 and TRBJ2-1, with D possibly being TRBD2 (5 bases). CDR3 length: 13 amino acids. V was shortened by 4 bases and J by 5 bases, with 9 bases between the two germline ends. The germline V gene has CDR1 MNHEY and CDR2 SVGAGI. CDR3 region: CASSSGSHNEQFF. CDR3 nucleotide sequence: TGTGCCAGCAGTTCGGGGAGCCACAATGAGCAGTTCTTC.

V usage is TRBV10-1 and J usage is TRBJ2-1; 7 bases align to TRBD2. The trim removed 4 bases at V and 9 bases at J, leaving 9 bases unmatched. Germline assignment: CDR1 WNHNN and CDR2 SYGVQD (reference sequence). The CDR3 spans 14 residues. The CDR3 nucleotides are TGCGCCAGCAGTGCGGGACTAAGTAGGAGTGAGCAGTTCTTC. It translates to CASSAGLSRSEQFF.